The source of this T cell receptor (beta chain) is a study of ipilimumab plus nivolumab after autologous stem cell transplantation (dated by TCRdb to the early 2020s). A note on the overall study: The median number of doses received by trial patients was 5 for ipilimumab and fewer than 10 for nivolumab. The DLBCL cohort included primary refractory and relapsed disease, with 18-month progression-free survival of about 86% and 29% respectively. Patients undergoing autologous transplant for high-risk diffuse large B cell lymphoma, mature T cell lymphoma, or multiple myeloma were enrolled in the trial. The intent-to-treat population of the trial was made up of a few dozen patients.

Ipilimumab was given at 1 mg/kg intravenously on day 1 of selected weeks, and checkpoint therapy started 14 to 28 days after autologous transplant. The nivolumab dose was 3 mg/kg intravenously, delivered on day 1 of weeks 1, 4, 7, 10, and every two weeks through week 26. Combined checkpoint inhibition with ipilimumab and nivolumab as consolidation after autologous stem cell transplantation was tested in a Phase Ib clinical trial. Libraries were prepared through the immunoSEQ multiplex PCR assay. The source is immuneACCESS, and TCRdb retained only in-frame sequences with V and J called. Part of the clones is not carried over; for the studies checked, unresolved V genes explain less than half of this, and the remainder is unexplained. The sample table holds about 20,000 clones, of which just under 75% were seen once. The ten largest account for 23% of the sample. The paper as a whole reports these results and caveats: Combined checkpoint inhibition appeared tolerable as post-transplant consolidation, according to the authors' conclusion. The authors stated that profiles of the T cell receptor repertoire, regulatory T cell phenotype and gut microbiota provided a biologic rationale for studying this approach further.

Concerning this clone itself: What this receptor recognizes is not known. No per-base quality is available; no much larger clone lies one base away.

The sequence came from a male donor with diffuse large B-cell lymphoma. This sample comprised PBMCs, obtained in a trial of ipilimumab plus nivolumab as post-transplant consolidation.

The CDR3 protein sequence reads: CASSKRGGTGLARNEQFF. The sequenced DNA: TGTGCCAGCAGCAAAAGAGGAGGGACTGGACTAGCGAGGAATGAGCAGTTCTTC. Recombination linked TRBV21-1 to TRBJ2-1; no check of the table's D call, TRBD2, against the DNA was made. TRBV21-1 is a pseudogene. The CDR3 runs 18 amino acids, cysteine and phenylalanine included. Of the read, only the CDR3 DNA is kept; its 54 bases are in frame from base 1.